This T cell receptor beta chain was obtained from a study of T-cell reconstitution after alpha-beta-depleted transplantation in children. It was with unique molecular identifiers that the TCRbeta library was prepared. TCRdb redid the calling of the PCR reads with MiXCR, one entry per CDR3 protein. The table lists some 600,000 distinct CDR3 sequences, 10% to 15% of them singletons. Per the germline V gene, CDR1 is MNHEY and CDR2 is SMNVEV (reference sequence). CDR3 length: 15 residues. The V gene lost 6 bases and the J gene lost 2 bases, with 15 bases spanning the gap. The sequence derives from a male patient between 5 and 17 years old who had a stem cell transplant for acute myeloid leukemia, so the T cells may come from the graft donor. This chain connects TRBV27 to TRBJ2-3; D remains unclear. The input for sequencing was PBMCs, mostly from graft donor cells, taken 360 days after TCRalphabeta/CD19-depleted stem cell transplant. The CDR3: CASSLGLHHTDTQYF. CDR3 bases: TGTGCCAGCAGCTTAGGGCTCCATCACACAGATACGCAGTATTTT.